The 24 T cell receptor beta chains presented below share a single source sample, sequenced in a study. TCRdb reprocessed the RT-PCR reads via MiXCR and lists one record per CDR3 protein. This sample has approximately 720,000 distinct CDR3 sequences, with 13% to 15% found just once. The specimen was memory CD4+ T cells from blood. The origin of the receptors is a female donor in good health, serving as a healthy control.

The J gene is TRBJ1-1, the V gene TRBV7-9; no reliable D call. The CDR3 runs to 13 residues. Germline V lookup: CDR1 SEHNR, CDR2 FQNEAQ (reference sequence). V lost 1 base, J lost 6 bases, and 9 bases lay in between. The chain's CDR3 is CASSLEGESEAFF. Here the CDR3 DNA reads TGTGCCAGCAGCTTAGAGGGAGAGTCTGAAGCTTTCTTT. The full variable domain, its missing parts supplied by reference TRBV7-9 and TRBJ1-1, is DTGVSQNPRHKITKRGQNVTFRCDPISEHNRLYWYRQTLGQGPEFLTYFQNEAQLEKSRLLSDRFSAERPKGSFSTLEIQRTEQGDSAMYLCASSLEGESEAFFGQGTRLTVV.

The chain's CDR3 is CASSFSGPRTEAFF. CDR3 nucleotide sequence: TGTGCCAGCAGTTTCTCAGGGCCCCGCACTGAAGCTTTCTTT. The gene calls are TRBV12-3 or TRBV12-4 and TRBJ1-1; a weak D match, TRBD1 (5 bases). The length of the CDR3 is 14 residues. Trimming stripped 3 bases from V and 4 bases from J, with 12 bases between.

This rearrangement joins TRBV28 to TRBJ1-3, with a weak D call TRBD1 (5 bases). Trimming took off 3 bases at V and 4 bases at J, with 10 bases between the two ends. Germline values: CDR1 MDHEN, CDR2 SYDVKM. This CDR3 spans 14 amino acids. Here the CDR3 reads CASSFRRVGNTIYF. CDR3 bases: TGTGCCAGCAGTTTCCGCAGGGTGGGAAACACCATATATTTT.

The table lists this clonotype with a few counts. The rearrangement joins TRBV6-1 to TRBJ2-1; D gene uncertain. V lost 1 base and J lost 8, with 9 bases in between. CDR1 MNHNS and CDR2 SASEGT come from the germline V gene. The CDR3 sequence is 13 residues long. CDR3 coding DNA: TGTGCCAGCAGTGAAGGCCAGCGCGATGAGCAGTTCTTC. It codes for CASSEGQRDEQFF.

The V gene is TRBV20-1, the J gene TRBJ2-7; possibly TRBD2 for D (5 bases). Germline V gives CDR1 DFQATT, CDR2 SNEGSKA (reference sequence). V lost 1 base to trimming and J lost 2 bases, with 12 bases between them. The CDR3 contains 14 residues. CDR3 sequence (DNA): TGCAGTGCTAGAGGTTCGGGGAAACCCTACGAGCAGTACTTC. It translates to CSARGSGKPYEQYF.

This clonotype has a handful of counts. The V gene is TRBV5-1, the J gene TRBJ2-3; unclear D gene. CDR1 SGHRS and CDR2 YFSETQ come from the germline V gene. With 4 bases removed from V and 2 bases from J, the gap between germline ends came to 11 bases. The CDR3 spans 14 residues. The CDR3 is CASSADLPTDTQYF. As DNA, the CDR3 is TGCGCCAGCAGCGCGGACCTCCCCACAGATACGCAGTATTTT. Looking up the rest from reference TRBV5-1 and TRBJ2-3 gives the full variable domain: KAGVTQTPRYLIKTRGQQVTLSCSPISGHRSVSWYQQTPGQGLQFLFEYFSETQRNKGNFPGRFSGRQFSNSRSEMNVSTLELGDSALYLCASSADLPTDTQYFGPGTRLTVL.

This clonotype was observed a handful of times. The V call is TRBV7-3, the J call TRBJ2-1, with D possibly TRBD1 on 7 matching bases. The CDR3 is made up of 15 amino acids. CDR1 and CDR2 (germline): SGHTA, FQGTGA. Trimming stripped 3 bases from V and 8 bases from J, with 17 bases between. The CDR3 DNA reads as TGTGCCAGCAGCTTTCAGGGGGGAATAGGCGATGAGCAGTTCTTC. Protein product: CASSFQGGIGDEQFF.

This clonotype was seen only a few times. The genes are TRBV6-2 or TRBV6-3 and TRBJ1-5, with a tentative D call TRBD1 (5 bases). The CDR3 is made up of 15 amino acids. V shed 7 bases and J shed 4 bases, with 17 bases lying between them. CDR1 is MNHEY and CDR2 is SVGEGT in the germline V gene. CDR3 nucleotides: TGTGCCAGCACTTTTCAGGGACTGACGAATCAGCCCCAGCATTTT. This encodes CASTFQGLTNQPQHF.

This clonotype occurred many times. This chain links TRBV5-4 with TRBJ1-5; D is undetermined. The CDR3 is 12 amino acids. Germline V gene lookup returns CDR1 SGHNT and CDR2 YYREEE (reference sequence). V lost 3 bases, J lost 5 bases, and 6 bases lay in between. CDR3 DNA sequence: TGTGCCAGCAGCTCAACGTATCAGCCCCAGCATTTT. Translating it yields CASSSTYQPQHF.

This clonotype has just a few counts. The chain uses TRBV4-3 and TRBJ2-2; D ambiguous. The ends were cut back, 4 bases at V and 8 bases at J, with 11 bases in the middle. The V gene's germline CDR1 is LGHNA and CDR2 YSLEER. The CDR3 sequence is 13 residues long. The CDR3 sequence is CASSLLLGGELFF. The CDR3 DNA sequence: TGCGCCAGCAGCCTCCTTTTGGGGGGGGAGCTGTTTTTT.

The chain links TRBV7-2 to TRBJ2-2; D gene ambiguous. Trimming shortened V by 1 base and J by 4 bases, and 10 bases separated the two germline ends. The germline gives CDR1 SGHTA, CDR2 FQGNSA. The CDR3 has 15 residues. The CDR3 DNA follows: TGTGCCAGCAGCTTAGAGATGACGGGCACCGGGGAGCTGTTTTTT. Protein sequence: CASSLEMTGTGELFF.

This clonotype was counted between two and nine times. The gene calls are TRBV7-2 and TRBJ1-6; 7 bases agree with TRBD1. V shed 6 bases and J 5 bases; nucleotides not matched to a gene: 4. Germline CDR1 is SGHTA and CDR2 is FQGNSA. This CDR3 region has 14 residues. The CDR3 reads CASRAGTDNSPLHF. CDR3 nucleotides: TGTGCCAGCAGGGCCGGGACAGATAATTCACCCCTCCACTTT.

The CDR3, as DNA: TGCAGCTCAGACGACCGGGAATGGGGTGAGCAGTTCTTC. Its protein product is CSSDDREWGEQFF. This rearrangement joins TRBV20-1 to TRBJ2-1; the D gene is possibly TRBD2 (5 bases). CDR3 length: 13 residues. CDR1 is DFQATT and CDR2 is SNEGSKA in the germline V gene (reference sequence).

This clonotype came up a few times. CDR3 sequence (DNA): TGTGCCACCAGCAGAGATTGGGGCGGGGCGGGAGATACGCAGTATTTT. This sequence encodes CATSRDWGGAGDTQYF. The V call is TRBV15, the J call TRBJ2-3; perhaps TRBD2 as D (6 bases). The germline gives CDR1 LNHNV, CDR2 YYDKDF (reference sequence). The CDR3 extends over 16 amino acids. The ends were cut back, 0 bases at V and 5 bases at J, with 15 bases in the middle.

This clonotype was found a few times. V gene TRBV3-1 combines with J gene TRBJ2-1; maybe TRBD2 (6 bases). Germline V gene sequence: CDR1 LGHDT, CDR2 YNNKEL (reference sequence). This CDR3 has 16 residues. V was clipped by 3 bases and J by 9 bases, with 21 bases between them. The CDR3 loop reads CASSHVIAVEGGEQFF. CDR3 coding DNA: TGTGCCAGCAGCCATGTTATAGCGGTAGAGGGAGGTGAGCAGTTCTTC.

V and J are TRBV18 and TRBJ2-2, with 12 bases fitting TRBD1. The ends lost 3 bases at V and 3 bases at J; junction bases unmatched: 5. The CDR3 consists of 17 residues. Germline V gene sequence: CDR1 KGHSH, CDR2 LQKENI. For the CDR3, the DNA is TGTGCCAGCTCACCCGGGACAGGGGGCGCGGACACCGGGGAGCTGTTTTTT. This translates into CASSPGTGGADTGELFF.

The table lists this clonotype with a few counts. V and J are TRBV18 and TRBJ2-2; 8 positions match TRBD2. Losses at the gene ends were 3 bases for V and 6 bases for J; bases not matched to a gene: 3. This CDR3 region has 14 residues. The germline gives CDR1 KGHSH, CDR2 LQKENI. Here the CDR3 reads CASSPREAAGELFF. The CDR3 DNA reads TGTGCCAGCTCACCGCGGGAGGCGGCCGGGGAGCTGTTTTTT. Filled out from reference TRBV18 and TRBJ2-2, the complete variable domain reads NAGVMQNPRHLVRRRGQEARLRCSPMKGHSHVYWYRQLPEEGLKFMVYLQKENIIDESGMPKERFSAEFPKEGPSILRIQQVVRGDSAAYFCASSPREAAGELFFGEGSRLTVL.

This clonotype was observed a few times. CDR3 sequence: CAISEPSAAGDKETQYF. CDR3 DNA: TGTGCCATCAGTGAGCCGTCGGCAGCGGGAGATAAAGAGACCCAGTACTTC. This chain connects TRBV10-3 to TRBJ2-5, with 8 nucleotides matching TRBD2. CDR1 ENHRY and CDR2 SYGVKD come from the germline V gene. CDR3 size: 17 residues. The junction had 11 bases not matched to a gene; V was cut back by 2 bases and J by 3 bases.

In this sample, this clonotype turned up a few times. This rearrangement joins TRBV6-2 or TRBV6-3 to TRBJ2-1, with D unclear. This CDR3 is 13 amino acids long. Germline CDR1 and CDR2: MNHEY and SVGEGT. V lost 9 bases, J lost 0 bases, and 9 bases lay in between. The CDR3, as DNA: TGTGCCAGTCAGCGAGGCTCCTACAATGAGCAGTTCTTC. This sequence encodes CASQRGSYNEQFF.

In its sample, this clonotype was seen many times. The chain couples TRBV29-1 to TRBJ2-2, with TRBD1 identical over 10 bases. CDR3 size: 14 residues. Germline CDR1 and CDR2: SQVTM and ANQGSEA. V gave up 7 bases and J gave up 6 bases; unmatched junction bases: 8. CDR3 nucleotides: TGCAGCGCCGTACGGACAGGGGGTGCCGGGGAGCTGTTTTTT. This translates into CSAVRTGGAGELFF.

This clonotype was seen at least ten times. J is TRBJ1-1 and V is TRBV7-3; D remains ambiguous. This CDR3 contains 13 residues. Germline-derived CDR1 and CDR2 are SGHTA and FQGTGA. V dropped 3 bases and J dropped 3 bases, with 8 bases sitting between them. CDR3 sequence: CASSFTVDTEAFF. CDR3 sequence (DNA): TGTGCCAGCAGCTTTACCGTAGACACTGAAGCTTTCTTT.

This clonotype showed up many times. CDR3 in amino acids: CSVEARSSTDTQYF. CDR3 nucleotides: TGCAGCGTTGAGGCCAGATCTAGCACAGATACGCAGTATTTT. This chain uses TRBV29-1 with TRBJ2-3; the D is unclear. The V and J ends lost 3 bases and 0 bases respectively, with 10 bases between them. The CDR3 runs to 14 residues. Germline V CDR1 and CDR2: SQVTM, ANQGSEA.

J is TRBJ1-1 and V is TRBV20-1; D perhaps matches TRBD1 (6 bases). The CDR3 contains 15 residues. Trimming cost V 7 bases and J 0 bases, with 18 bases left between them. Germline-derived CDR1 and CDR2 are DFQATT and SNEGSKA (reference sequence). The CDR3 DNA is TGCAGTGTACAGGGCCCGCTCCCCTTGAACACTGAAGCTTTCTTT. This sequence encodes CSVQGPLPLNTEAFF.

This clonotype appeared a few times. The chain combines TRBV4-3 with TRBJ2-3, with TRBD2 as a possible D gene (5 bases). The V gene's germline CDR1 is LGHNA and CDR2 YSLEER. Trimming removed 1 base at V and 2 bases at J, with 13 bases between. The CDR3 covers 16 residues. This CDR3 reads CASSQGVGGSTDTQYF. The CDR3 DNA sequence: TGCGCCAGCAGCCAAGGGGTCGGCGGGTCCACAGATACGCAGTATTTT.